One sample yielded the 30 T cell receptor beta chains listed below, sequenced in a study of blood T cell repertoires in COVID-19. Profiling relied on immunoSEQ multiplex PCR, and the TCRdb table lists in-frame clones only, not all of them. Seen here are under 300,000 clones, around 90% observed once, and the top ten hold roughly 2.2%. Material for sequencing was peripheral blood. Receptors originate from a middle-aged man with acute or convalescent COVID-19.

The chain couples TRBV29-1 to TRBJ1-3; possible D gene TRBD1, 5 bases. The germline V gene encodes CDR1 SQVTM and CDR2 ANQGSEA. The CDR3 extends over 12 amino acids. V lost 4 bases to trimming and J lost 8 bases, with 12 bases between them. CDR3 DNA: TGCAGCGTTGCCAAGGGGCGAGACACCATATATTTT. Its translation is CSVAKGRDTIYF.

V gene TRBV9 combines with J gene TRBJ1-1; the D is unclear. The germline gives CDR1 SGDLS, CDR2 YYNGEE. The CDR3 spans 14 residues. Trimming cost V 3 bases and J 3 bases, with 12 bases left between them. The CDR3 nucleotides read TGTGCCAGCAGCGAGAGGGATTTAGACACTGAAGCTTTCTTT. Its protein product is CASSERDLDTEAFF.

This rearrangement joins TRBV3-1 (or the pseudogene TRBV3-2) to TRBJ2-1; 7 bases match TRBD2. CDR1 is LGHDT and CDR2 is YNNKEL in the germline V gene (reference sequence). Germline trimming cut 4 bases from V and 7 bases from J; bases unmatched to any gene: 13. The CDR3 runs 16 residues. CDR3 bases: TGTGCCAGCAGCCGCCGACTAGCCTCCCATCCAAATGAGCAGTTCTTC. It specifies CASSRRLASHPNEQFF.

CDR3 protein: CASTGPNTEAFF. In DNA, the CDR3 is TGTGCCAGTACAGGGCCCAACACTGAAGCTTTCTTT. The chain is built from TRBV19 and TRBJ1-1; perhaps TRBD1 as D (5 bases). Trimming cost V 7 bases and J 2 bases, with 8 bases left between them. The CDR3 runs 12 residues. Germline assignment: CDR1 LNHDA and CDR2 SQIVND (reference sequence).

The chain uses TRBV5-1 and TRBJ2-7, with TRBD1 matching over 7 bases. V was clipped by 0 bases and J by 5 bases; unmatched bases: 5. Germline lookup yields CDR1 SGHRS and CDR2 YFSETQ. The CDR3 contains 14 residues. CDR3 in DNA: TGCGCCAGCAGCTTGGCACAGGGGCATGACGAGCAGTACTTC. This codes for CASSLAQGHDEQYF.

CDR3 nucleotides: TGTGCCAGCAGTACTAGACCCGGGAGAGGGGAAAAACTGTTTTTT. This translates into CASSTRPGRGEKLFF. This sequence joins TRBV27 and TRBJ1-4; D not resolved. CDR1 and CDR2 (germline): MNHEY, SMNVEV (reference sequence). The CDR3 has 15 amino acids. V was clipped by 5 bases and J by 8 bases, with 18 bases between them.

Only a few counts were recorded for this clone. This rearrangement joins TRBV30 to TRBJ1-2; maybe TRBD1 (5 bases). The length of the CDR3 is 14 residues. V gave up 1 base and J gave up 2 bases, with 11 bases separating them. Germline CDR1 reads GTSNPN; CDR2 reads SVGIG (reference sequence). CDR3 protein: CAWSEPGLNYGYTF. The CDR3 DNA sequence: TGTGCCTGGAGTGAACCGGGACTAAACTATGGCTACACCTTC.

The chain links TRBV24-1 to TRBJ1-4; D is unclear. Between the trimmed V and J ends, which lost 4 bases and 8 bases, there was a span of 10 bases. Germline-derived CDR1 and CDR2 are KGHDR and SFDVKD. The CDR3 is made up of 13 amino acids. This CDR3 reads CATSEPRREKLFF. The DNA for the CDR3 is TGTGCCACCAGTGAGCCGAGGCGGGAAAAACTGTTTTTT.

V usage is TRBV19 and J usage is TRBJ2-2; 9 positions agree with TRBD1. The V and J ends lost 4 bases and 4 bases, in that order; junction bases with no gene match: 7. The V gene's germline CDR1 is LNHDA and CDR2 SQIVND (reference sequence). The CDR3 totals 16 residues. For the CDR3, the DNA is TGTGCCAGTAGTACCTCCGGGACAGGGACCACCGGGGAGCTGTTTTTT. Amino acids: CASSTSGTGTTGELFF.

The chain joins TRBV19 to TRBJ1-5; D not certain. The germline V gene encodes CDR1 LNHDA and CDR2 SQIVND (reference sequence). The CDR3 spans 13 residues. The ends were cut back, 7 bases at V and 3 bases at J, with 10 bases in the middle. The CDR3 sequence is CASMPRNNQPQHF. The CDR3, as DNA: TGTGCCAGTATGCCGAGGAACAATCAGCCCCAGCATTTT.

This chain joins TRBV9 and TRBJ1-4; D perhaps matches TRBD1 (6 bases). This CDR3 is 16 amino acids long. V was clipped by 3 bases and J by 5 bases, with 17 bases between them. CDR1 and CDR2 from the germline V gene are SGDLS and YYNGEE. The CDR3: CASSAAPQGTNEKLFF. DNA of the CDR3: TGTGCCAGCAGCGCCGCCCCCCAGGGGACAAATGAAAAACTGTTTTTT.

The chain recombines TRBV12-5 with TRBJ2-1; no definite D call. The CDR3 consists of 13 residues. V was cut by 1 base and J by 9 bases, with 10 bases left in between. Per the germline V gene, CDR1 is LGHNT and CDR2 is FRNRAP. The chain's CDR3 is CASGLGRWPEQFF. The CDR3 nucleotides are TGTGCTAGTGGTTTGGGGCGGTGGCCTGAGCAGTTCTTC.

The chain couples TRBV5-5 to TRBJ1-1; 11 bases are shared with TRBD1. The germline gives CDR1 SGHKS, CDR2 YYEKEE (reference sequence). The CDR3 loop spans 14 amino acids. The trim removed 3 bases at V and 5 bases at J, leaving 3 bases unmatched. This chain's CDR3 is CASSWTGGVTEAFF. The CDR3 DNA reads as TGTGCCAGCAGCTGGACAGGGGGCGTTACTGAAGCTTTCTTT.

The chain joins TRBV29-1 to TRBJ1-1; TRBD1 matches 9 bases. The length of the CDR3 is 15 residues. Losses at the gene ends were 5 bases for V and 6 bases for J; bases not matched to a gene: 13. Germline assignment: CDR1 SQVTM and CDR2 ANQGSEA. In DNA form, the CDR3 reads TGCAGCGTTTCCCGACAGACAGGGGGAGTCTCTGAAGCTTTCTTT. Amino acid sequence: CSVSRQTGGVSEAFF.

This clone came up once. This CDR3 is CATSRVPGQAYGYTF. The CDR3 DNA reads TGTGCCACCAGCAGAGTGCCGGGACAGGCATATGGCTACACCTTC. The rearrangement uses TRBV15 and TRBJ1-2; TRBD1 aligns across 8 bases. The CDR3 consists of 15 residues. V lost 1 base, J lost 5 bases, and 6 bases stayed unmatched. Germline CDR1 LNHNV, CDR2 YYDKDF (reference sequence).

The chain has TRBV30 and TRBJ2-2, with D uncertain. Germline CDR1 reads GTSNPN; CDR2 reads SVGIG (reference sequence). The length of the CDR3 is 13 residues. V was shortened by 0 bases and J by 6 bases, with 8 bases between the two germline ends. CDR3 loop: CAWSVSVPGELFF. For the CDR3, the DNA is TGTGCCTGGAGTGTAAGCGTCCCCGGGGAGCTGTTTTTT.

V and J are TRBV18 and TRBJ1-2; D not resolved. Trimming cost V 5 bases and J 3 bases, with 10 bases left between them. The CDR3 extends over 13 amino acids. Per the germline V gene, CDR1 is KGHSH and CDR2 is LQKENI. CDR3 region: CASSEGGDYGYTF. Written as DNA, the CDR3 is TGTGCCAGCTCAGAGGGCGGAGACTATGGCTACACCTTC.

This clone was observed a handful of times. The gene calls are TRBV5-1 and TRBJ1-1; D might be TRBD1 (6 bases). The CDR3 extends over 15 amino acids. Germline CDR1 and CDR2: SGHRS and YFSETQ. V dropped 4 bases and J dropped 0 bases, with 13 bases sitting between them. CDR3 sequence: CASSPSAGVNTEAFF. The CDR3 DNA reads TGCGCCAGCAGCCCCTCGGCAGGGGTGAACACTGAAGCTTTCTTT.

V usage is TRBV4-1 and J usage is TRBJ1-1, with 9 bases identical to TRBD1. Germline trimming cut 2 bases from V and 1 base from J; bases unmatched to any gene: 2. There are 15 residues in the CDR3. Germline V CDR1 and CDR2: MGHRA, YSYEKL. In nucleotides, the CDR3 is TGCGCCAGCAGCCAAAGACAGGGGGGGAACACTGAAGCTTTCTTT. Translation: CASSQRQGGNTEAFF.

CDR3 residues: CATTGGIQYF. Written as DNA, the CDR3 is TGTGCCACCACGGGGGGCATTCAGTACTTC. The chain links TRBV24-1 to TRBJ2-4; TRBD2 matches 7 bases. This CDR3 is 10 amino acids long. The trim removed 8 bases at V and 9 bases at J, leaving 0 bases unmatched. Germline lookup yields CDR1 KGHDR and CDR2 SFDVKD.

The chain couples TRBV4-1 to TRBJ1-1; the D gene is possibly TRBD1 (6 bases). CDR1 is MGHRA, CDR2 YSYEKL, per germline. The V and J ends lost 5 bases and 0 bases respectively, with 16 bases between them. The CDR3 covers 16 residues. CDR3 loop: CASSEQGSRLNTEAFF. In DNA, the CDR3 is TGCGCCAGCAGCGAGCAGGGGAGTCGGCTGAACACTGAAGCTTTCTTT.

This chain links TRBV27 with TRBJ1-1, with D perhaps TRBD1 (5 bases). The V and J ends lost 3 bases and 6 bases respectively, with 14 bases between them. This CDR3 has 14 residues. Germline CDR1 MNHEY, CDR2 SMNVEV (reference sequence). The CDR3 protein is CASSFGAGRAEAFF. The CDR3 DNA reads TGTGCCAGCAGTTTTGGGGCCGGGAGGGCTGAAGCTTTCTTT.

The chain is built from TRBV9 and TRBJ1-2; D not certain. Trimming took off 0 bases at V and 4 bases at J, with 13 bases between the two ends. The germline gives CDR1 SGDLS, CDR2 YYNGEE. CDR3 length: 15 residues. The CDR3 here is CASSVEGSVAYGYTF. As DNA, the CDR3 is TGTGCCAGCAGCGTAGAAGGTTCCGTAGCCTATGGCTACACCTTC.

The chain joins TRBV7-9 to TRBJ2-2, with TRBD1 matching 8 bases. V trimming: 5 bases; J trimming: 5 bases; junction bases outside the gene matches: 16. CDR1 and CDR2 from the germline V gene are SEHNR and FQNEAQ (reference sequence). The CDR3 is 18 amino acids. Written as DNA, the CDR3 is TGTGCCAGCAGCCCCCCCGATACGGACAGGGTATGGACCGGGGAGCTGTTTTTT. Translating it yields CASSPPDTDRVWTGELFF.

V usage is TRBV12-3 or TRBV12-4 and J usage is TRBJ1-2; D not certain. This CDR3 spans 13 amino acids. Trimming took off 2 bases at V and 5 bases at J, with 9 bases between the two ends. The CDR3 region is CASSLKGAYGYTF. The CDR3 nucleotides read TGTGCCAGCAGTTTAAAGGGAGCTTATGGCTACACCTTC.

The count of this clone is one. V gene TRBV7-2 combines with J gene TRBJ2-7; D call uncertain. CDR1 is SGHTA and CDR2 is FQGNSA in the germline V gene. V gave up 1 base and J gave up 0 bases, with 7 bases separating them. The CDR3 runs to 14 residues. CDR3 DNA: TGTGCCAGCAGCTTAGGGTCCAGCTCCTACGAGCAGTACTTC. Protein sequence: CASSLGSSSYEQYF.

The V gene is TRBV18, the J gene TRBJ1-2; TRBD1 aligns across 8 bases. The V and J ends lost 9 bases and 6 bases, in that order; junction bases with no gene match: 12. The CDR3 has 14 residues. Germline V gene lookup returns CDR1 KGHSH and CDR2 LQKENI. The CDR3 DNA sequence: TGTGCCAGTTTCCCCGGGCAGGGGGCAGATGGCTACACCTTC. Translating it yields CASFPGQGADGYTF.

In its sample, this clone was seen once. The chain links TRBV27 to TRBJ1-2; TRBD1 might be the D (6 bases). Germline-derived CDR1 and CDR2 are MNHEY and SMNVEV (reference sequence). The CDR3 spans 15 residues. V lost 3 bases, J lost 7 bases, and 18 bases lay in between. The CDR3: CASSFQIRGRGGYTF. The CDR3 DNA reads as TGTGCCAGCAGTTTCCAAATCAGGGGTCGGGGTGGCTACACCTTC.

The chain is built from TRBV13 and TRBJ2-1; 8 nucleotides line up with TRBD2. Germline V lookup: CDR1 PRHDT, CDR2 FYEKMQ (reference sequence). CDR3 length equals 15 residues. The V and J ends lost 5 bases and 4 bases, in that order; junction bases with no gene match: 7. The CDR3 DNA reads as TGTGCCAGCAGCCGGACTAGCCTAGCATACAATGAGCAGTTCTTC. Translation gives CASSRTSLAYNEQFF. Drawing the rest from reference TRBV13 and TRBJ2-1, the complete variable domain is AAGVIQSPRHLIKEKRETATLKCYPIPRHDTVYWYQQGPGQDPQFLISFYEKMQSDKGSIPDRFSAQQFSDYHSELNMSSLELGDSALYFCASSRTSLAYNEQFFGPGTRLTVL.

CDR3 DNA sequence: TGTGCCTGGAAATTGGGGACTAGCGCAGATACGCAGTATTTT. This gives the protein CAWKLGTSADTQYF. The V call is TRBV30, the J call TRBJ2-3, with 10 bases fitting TRBD2. The ends lost 4 bases at V and 4 bases at J; junction bases unmatched: 5. The CDR3 loop spans 14 amino acids. Looked up from germline, CDR1 is GTSNPN and CDR2 is SVGIG (reference sequence).